Sequencing of this TCR beta chain was carried out in a study of regulatory T cells in long-lasting Graves disease. Both iRepertoire HTBI primers and Arm-PCR of CDR3 regions were used to build the TCR beta libraries. TCRdb passed the multiplex PCR reads through MiXCR, listing each CDR3 protein once. The sample yields roughly 490,000 distinct CDR3 sequences, about 22% seen once. As for this clonotype: The antigen is not known.

Germline V gives CDR1 SGDLS, CDR2 YYNGEE. This CDR3 contains 15 residues. V dropped 3 bases and J dropped 2; count of bases not matched to a gene: 4. Study findings and constraints: Persistent Graves' patients showed less TCR diversity than newly diagnosed ones.

Time point noted: persistent/refractory GD, antithyroid drugs over 5 years with positive TRAb. After RNA was extracted from PBMCs, the TCR library was made from it. Guidelines of the American Thyroid Association were used to diagnose Graves' disease. From an endocrinology department in Xi'an, China, came the patients. The receptor was isolated from a female donor with Graves disease. This sequence joins TRBV9 and TRBJ2-3; 9 bases map to TRBD1. The specimen comprised peripheral blood mononuclear cells (PBMCs), sampled when the disease was refractory, from a patient treated with antithyroid drugs. CDR3 loop: CASSETGGYTDTQYF. The CDR3 DNA reads as TGTGCCAGCAGCGAGACAGGGGGTTACACAGATACGCAGTATTTT.